The 24 T cell receptor beta chains given below trace back to one sample, sequenced in a study of vaccination effects on CD4 cells after COVID-19. TCRdb's copy holds only in-frame clones and misses some; the assay was immunoSEQ multiplex PCR. The data hold tens of thousands of clones, with approximately 73% observed a single time. These TCRs are of unknown antigen specificity. Peptide-pool stimulation followed by sequencing identified expanded antigen-specific CD4+ clonotypes in the ViraFEST assay. When around 10 days of culture had elapsed, CD4+ T cells were isolated. Two doses of either BNT162b2 or mRNA-1273 were given to each participant. The material sequenced was CD4+ T cells from PBMCs cultured with HCoV-229E spike peptides, taken after COVID-19 vaccination. The receptor source for this set is a human donor who received a COVID-19 vaccine.

The chain combines TRBV5-8 with TRBJ2-3, with D possibly matching TRBD1 (5 bases). CDR1 is SGHTS and CDR2 is YDEGEE in the germline V gene. Trimming removed 0 bases at V and 1 base at J, with 15 bases between. The CDR3 runs to 17 residues. The CDR3 DNA is TGTGCCAGCAGCTTGGTCAGGGCCGGGCGCGGCACAGATACGCAGTATTTT. As protein: CASSLVRAGRGTDTQYF.

This chain links TRBV6-5 with TRBJ2-3, with TRBD1 matching over 8 bases. The CDR3 is 11 amino acids. With V trimmed by 10 bases and J by 4 bases, 1 base remained unmatched. Germline V CDR1 and CDR2: MNHEY, SVGAGI. For the CDR3, the DNA is TGTGCCACACAGGGGGCAGATACGCAGTATTTT. As protein: CATQGADTQYF.

This sequence joins TRBV2 and TRBJ2-3, with D possibly matching TRBD2 (5 bases). The CDR3 has 15 amino acids. Germline assignment: CDR1 SNHLY and CDR2 FYNNEI. V dropped 6 bases and J dropped 1 base, with 14 bases sitting between them. CDR3 nucleotide sequence: TGTGCCAGCAGCGGAAGAGCGAGGGGCACAGATACGCAGTATTTT. Protein product: CASSGRARGTDTQYF. Full variable domain (missing parts from reference TRBV2 and TRBJ2-3): EPEVTQTPSHQVTQMGQEVILRCVPISNHLYFYWYRQILGQKVEFLVSFYNNEISEKSEIFDDQFSVERPDGSNFTLKIRSTKLEDSAMYFCASSGRARGTDTQYFGPGTRLTVL.

V and J are TRBV7-3 and TRBJ2-5; TRBD1 might be the D (5 bases). This CDR3 is built from 13 residues. V lost 5 bases, J lost 0 bases, and 7 bases lay in between. The V gene's germline CDR1 is SGHTA and CDR2 FQGTGA. The CDR3 spells CASSMDNQETQYF. The CDR3 bases are TGTGCCAGCAGCATGGACAACCAAGAGACCCAGTACTTC.

The CDR3 sequence is CASSPPSASYNEQFF. The CDR3 DNA follows: TGTGCCAGCTCACCACCGTCAGCCTCCTACAATGAGCAGTTCTTC. The chain couples TRBV18 to TRBJ2-1; D is uncertain. This CDR3 region has 15 residues. Germline V gene data show CDR1 as KGHSH and CDR2 as LQKENI. The germline V and J ends were trimmed by 0 bases and 0 bases, with 6 bases remaining between them.

This clone was seen a handful of times. The CDR3 loop reads CASSQVEYRNEQFF. DNA for the CDR3: TGTGCCAGCTCACAAGTAGAATATCGGAATGAGCAGTTCTTC. The chain uses TRBV18 and TRBJ2-1; D ambiguous. V lost 4 bases to trimming and J lost 7 bases, with 14 bases between them. This CDR3 is built from 14 residues. The germline V gene encodes CDR1 KGHSH and CDR2 LQKENI. Combining the CDR3 with reference TRBV18 and TRBJ2-1 gives the whole variable domain NAGVMQNPRHLVRRRGQEARLRCSPMKGHSHVYWYRQLPEEGLKFMVYLQKENIIDESGMPKERFSAEFPKEGPSILRIQQVVRGDSAAYFCASSQVEYRNEQFFGPGTRLTVL.

The chain employs TRBV29-1 and TRBJ1-2; 8 bases agree with TRBD1. The CDR3 is made up of 14 amino acids. Germline CDR1 SQVTM, CDR2 ANQGSEA. The V gene end was trimmed by 6 bases and the J gene end by 8 bases; junction bases not matched to a gene: 14. The CDR3 is CSVPGQGLARGYTF. The CDR3 DNA follows: TGCAGCGTGCCTGGACAGGGCCTAGCCAGGGGCTACACCTTC.

The chain uses TRBV2 and TRBJ2-5, with 11 positions matching TRBD2. Trimming removed 5 bases from V and 1 base from J; junction bases left unmatched: 6. CDR3 length equals 16 residues. Germline V gives CDR1 SNHLY, CDR2 FYNNEI. The CDR3 reads CASSFLTSGGQETQYF. As DNA, the CDR3 is TGTGCCAGCAGTTTCCTTACTAGCGGGGGCCAAGAGACCCAGTACTTC. Full variable domain (remainder filled in from reference TRBV2 and TRBJ2-5): EPEVTQTPSHQVTQMGQEVILRCVPISNHLYFYWYRQILGQKVEFLVSFYNNEISEKSEIFDDQFSVERPDGSNFTLKIRSTKLEDSAMYFCASSFLTSGGQETQYFGPGTRLLVL.

The chain uses TRBV5-4 and TRBJ2-3, with D perhaps TRBD2 (5 bases). This CDR3 contains 15 residues. The V gene's germline CDR1 is SGHNT and CDR2 YYREEE (reference sequence). V was pared by 0 bases and J by 3 bases, with 11 bases between. CDR3 sequence reads: CASSLEGWETDTQYF. CDR3 nucleotide sequence: TGTGCCAGCAGCTTGGAGGGTTGGGAGACAGATACGCAGTATTTT.

This clone was detected a few times. The J gene is TRBJ2-5, the V gene TRBV6-6, with 12 nucleotides matching TRBD1. J was trimmed by 5 bases and V by 4 bases; bases with no gene match: 5. This CDR3 has 15 amino acids. From germline, CDR1 is MNHNY and CDR2 SVGAGI (reference sequence). The CDR3: CASSSRDRGQETQYF. CDR3 nucleotide sequence: TGTGCCAGCAGTTCCCGGGACAGGGGGCAGGAGACCCAGTACTTC.

The chain links TRBV3-1 (or the pseudogene TRBV3-2) to TRBJ1-3, with D tentatively TRBD1 (6 bases). The CDR3 length is 16 residues. Trimming pared 4 bases from V and 0 bases from J, leaving 13 bases between. Germline V lookup: CDR1 LGHDT, CDR2 YNNKEL (reference sequence). The CDR3 DNA sequence: TGTGCCAGCAGCCCAACTGGACAGAGCTCTGGAAACACCATATATTTT. Residues: CASSPTGQSSGNTIYF.

V and J are TRBV5-1 and TRBJ2-5; no firm D call. Germline V gene data show CDR1 as SGHRS and CDR2 as YFSETQ. This CDR3 region has 16 residues. Trimming pared 0 bases from V and 3 bases from J, leaving 15 bases between. CDR3 region: CASSLVLTSGKETQYF. The CDR3 nucleotides read TGCGCCAGCAGCTTGGTACTGACAAGTGGTAAAGAGACCCAGTACTTC.

V gene TRBV5-1 combines with J gene TRBJ1-5; maybe TRBD1 (6 bases). The V gene lost 4 bases and the J gene lost 5 bases, with 19 bases spanning the gap. This CDR3 is built from 16 residues. Germline V CDR1 and CDR2: SGHRS, YFSETQ. CDR3 region: CASSPKYGGGDQPQHF. CDR3 nucleotides: TGCGCCAGCAGCCCGAAGTATGGGGGGGGCGATCAGCCCCAGCATTTT. The whole variable domain, filled in from reference TRBV5-1 and TRBJ1-5, reads KAGVTQTPRYLIKTRGQQVTLSCSPISGHRSVSWYQQTPGQGLQFLFEYFSETQRNKGNFPGRFSGRQFSNSRSEMNVSTLELGDSALYLCASSPKYGGGDQPQHFGDGTRLSIL.

This chain connects TRBV7-9 to TRBJ1-4, with 9 bases that match TRBD1. CDR1 and CDR2 from the germline V gene are SEHNR and FQNEAQ (reference sequence). The V and J ends lost 4 bases and 6 bases, in that order; junction bases with no gene match: 3. CDR3 length: 14 residues. CDR3 region: CASSSDRGDEKLFF. The CDR3 coding sequence is TGTGCCAGCAGCTCCGACAGGGGGGATGAAAAACTGTTTTTT.

The CDR3 bases are TGTGCCAGCAGCACTCACAGGGGTATCCAATCTAACTATGGCTACACCTTC. Encoded protein: CASSTHRGIQSNYGYTF. V usage is TRBV9 and J usage is TRBJ1-2; 7 bases fit TRBD1. The J segment lost 0 bases and the V segment lost 4 bases, leaving 12 bases of the junction unmatched. The CDR3 consists of 17 residues. CDR1 is SGDLS, CDR2 YYNGEE, per germline.

The gene calls are TRBV2 and TRBJ1-6; 7 bases agree with TRBD1. This CDR3 contains 15 residues. Trimming removed 5 bases from V and 6 bases from J; junction bases left unmatched: 7. CDR1 and CDR2 (germline): SNHLY, FYNNEI. DNA for the CDR3: TGTGCCAGCAGTTTCCAGGGGGGATCTAATTCACCCCTCCACTTT. This translates into CASSFQGGSNSPLHF.

The CDR3 region is CASSLAVGLVNIQYF. The CDR3 DNA reads TGTGCCAGCAGCTTGGCCGTAGGGCTGGTAAACATTCAGTACTTC. The chain carries TRBV5-5 and TRBJ2-4; unclear D gene. The CDR3 is 15 residues long. CDR1 and CDR2 from the germline V gene are SGHKS and YYEKEE (reference sequence). Trimming removed 0 bases at V and 6 bases at J, with 13 bases between.

The genes are TRBV12-3 or TRBV12-4 and TRBJ1-2; D uncertain. CDR3 length: 12 residues. Between the trimmed V and J ends, which lost 6 bases and 4 bases, there was a span of 9 bases. This CDR3 reads CASSLDTYGYTF. CDR3 in DNA: TGTGCCAGCAGCCTAGACACCTATGGCTACACCTTC.

The CDR3, as DNA: TGTGCCAGCAGTTATCGGACAGCGCAACACTATGGCTACACCTTC. This sequence encodes CASSYRTAQHYGYTF. This chain joins TRBV28 and TRBJ1-2; tentatively, D is TRBD1 (6 bases). Trimming cost V 4 bases and J 3 bases, with 15 bases left between them. Per the germline V gene, CDR1 is MDHEN and CDR2 is SYDVKM. This CDR3 spans 15 amino acids.

J is TRBJ2-3 and V is TRBV6-6; the match to TRBD1 covers 9 bases. Trimming cost V 5 bases and J 3 bases; bases outside gene matches: 12. Per the germline V gene, CDR1 is MNHNY and CDR2 is SVGAGI (reference sequence). This CDR3 has 17 residues. CDR3 region: CASSPPKQGARTDTQYF. DNA for the CDR3: TGTGCCAGCAGTCCGCCTAAACAGGGGGCGCGTACAGATACGCAGTATTTT.

The CDR3 spells CASRGIRTGWDGYTF. CDR3 nucleotides: TGTGCCAGCAGGGGGATCAGGACAGGGTGGGATGGCTACACCTTC. The V call is TRBV2, the J call TRBJ1-2, with TRBD1 matching over 8 bases. Germline loops: CDR1 SNHLY, CDR2 FYNNEI. V gave up 6 bases and J gave up 6 bases; unmatched junction bases: 12. There are 15 residues in the CDR3.

V and J are TRBV19 and TRBJ1-5; D is possibly TRBD1 (5 bases). The CDR3 is 13 residues long. The V gene lost 8 bases and the J gene lost 5 bases, with 13 bases spanning the gap. Germline assignment: CDR1 LNHDA and CDR2 SQIVND (reference sequence). The chain's CDR3 is CASQTEIYQPQHF. The CDR3 bases are TGTGCCAGTCAGACAGAGATTTATCAGCCCCAGCATTTT.

V gene TRBV5-1 combines with J gene TRBJ1-1, with a possible D match to TRBD1 (5 bases). Trimming removed 0 bases at V and 4 bases at J, with 10 bases between. The germline CDR1 and CDR2 sequences are SGHRS and YFSETQ. The CDR3 is 14 amino acids. CDR3 loop: CASSLVGDSTEAFF. Here the CDR3 DNA reads TGCGCCAGCAGCTTGGTGGGGGACTCCACTGAAGCTTTCTTT.

The V gene is TRBV18, the J gene TRBJ2-4; D not certain. The V end lost 2 bases, the J end lost 8 bases, and 13 bases lay between the germline ends. The CDR3 has 14 amino acids. Germline V lookup: CDR1 KGHSH, CDR2 LQKENI. CDR3 residues: CASSPAVPLDIQYF. The CDR3, as DNA: TGTGCCAGCTCACCAGCAGTCCCATTGGACATTCAGTACTTC.